Below, 18 T cell receptor beta chains from the same sample are listed, as sequenced in a study of T cells in Graves' hyperthyroidism and ophthalmopathy. It was RNA transcripts that yielded the amplified TCR beta CDR3 regions. A set of HTBI primers served as the primers for a first-round RT-PCR of the TCR CDR3. TCRdb passed the multiplex PCR reads through MiXCR, listing each CDR3 protein once. The data contain some 550,000 distinct CDR3 sequences, more than 20% of them singletons. The sample consisted of blood. The receptors originated from a man aged 18 to 35 with Graves' hyperthyroidism.

CDR3: CSVEDPRSPYEQYF. In DNA, the CDR3 is TGCAGCGTTGAAGACCCCAGGTCGCCCTACGAGCAGTACTTC. V gene TRBV29-1 combines with J gene TRBJ2-7; unclear D gene. The ends were cut back, 0 bases at V and 2 bases at J, with 11 bases in the middle. Germline CDR1 reads SQVTM; CDR2 reads ANQGSEA. This CDR3 has 14 residues.

The chain links TRBV12-3 or TRBV12-4 to TRBJ2-5; 11 bases are shared with TRBD2. The length of the CDR3 is 14 residues. V shed 5 bases, J shed 5 bases, and the junction held 4 bases outside the gene matches. CDR3 sequence: CASSRSGGAETQYF. DNA for the CDR3: TGTGCCAGCAGTCGTAGCGGGGGGGCTGAGACCCAGTACTTC.

This clonotype occurred many times. The chain is built from TRBV10-3 and TRBJ2-7, with 7 positions matching TRBD1. Trimming at V came to 4 bases and at J to 3 bases, leaving 0 bases not matched to a gene. This CDR3 spans 12 amino acids. Per germline, CDR1 ENHRY and CDR2 SYGVKD. CDR3 DNA: TGTGCCATCAGTGGGACAGGCTACGAGCAGTACTTC. This encodes CAISGTGYEQYF.

This clonotype was detected many times. The chain uses TRBV30 and TRBJ1-2; maybe TRBD1 (5 bases). The CDR3 covers 14 residues. CDR1 is GTSNPN and CDR2 is SVGIG in the germline V gene (reference sequence). V lost 1 base and J 3 bases, leaving 12 bases between the germline ends. The CDR3 sequence: CAWSAGRRYYGYTF. The CDR3 bases are TGTGCCTGGAGTGCGGGACGGCGGTACTATGGCTACACCTTC.

The chain is built from TRBV12-3 or TRBV12-4 and TRBJ1-6; D is undetermined. The length of the CDR3 is 15 residues. Trimming left V 5 bases short and J 9 bases short, with 17 bases between. In DNA, the CDR3 is TGTGCCAGCAGTGTTTTCGGGCAGACGGGTTCACCCCTCCACTTT. The encoded protein is CASSVFGQTGSPLHF.

This clonotype was observed at least ten times. The gene calls are TRBV10-3 and TRBJ1-2; 7 positions agree with TRBD1. V was pared by 4 bases and J by 0 bases, with 17 bases of the junction left unmatched. This CDR3 has 19 residues. CDR1 is ENHRY, CDR2 SYGVKD, per germline. CDR3 loop: CAISGLATKTGRPNYGYTF. The CDR3 region has the DNA TGTGCCATCAGTGGGCTCGCTACCAAGACAGGGCGGCCTAACTATGGCTACACCTTC.

The gene calls are TRBV6-5 and TRBJ1-3; no clear D gene. The CDR3 has 11 amino acids. Trimming stripped 2 bases from V and 9 bases from J, with 5 bases between. CDR1 is MNHEY and CDR2 is SVGAGI in the germline V gene. The DNA for the CDR3 is TGTGCCAGCAGTTACCTGGGCACCATATATTTT. Its translation: CASSYLGTIYF.

There are many counts of this clonotype. This chain connects TRBV6-1 to TRBJ2-2; 9 bases fit TRBD1. This CDR3 is 14 amino acids long. Germline trimming cut 6 bases from V and 2 bases from J; bases unmatched to any gene: 1. Germline V lookup: CDR1 MNHNS, CDR2 SASEGT. The CDR3 nucleotides are TGTGCCAGCAGGGACAGGGGAAACACCGGGGAGCTGTTTTTT. Encoded protein: CASRDRGNTGELFF.

CDR3 bases: TGTGCCAGCAGTAACCCCCCCCCCACCCGGGGATGGGGAATCACTGAAGCTTTCTTT. Translation gives CASSNPPPTRGWGITEAFF. The chain combines TRBV6-9 with TRBJ1-1; D unresolved. The CDR3 spans 19 residues. V lost 5 bases to trimming and J lost 4 bases, with 29 bases between them. Germline values: CDR1 MNHGY, CDR2 SVAAGI.

In this sample, this clonotype turned up many times. The J gene is TRBJ1-5, the V gene TRBV20-1; TRBD1 matches at 8 bases. The V gene end was trimmed by 6 bases and the J gene end by 1 base; junction bases not matched to a gene: 5. Germline lookup yields CDR1 DFQATT and CDR2 SNEGSKA (reference sequence). There are 14 residues in the CDR3. CDR3 in amino acids: CSAVQGVSNQPQHF. The CDR3, as DNA: TGCAGTGCGGTACAGGGGGTGAGCAATCAGCCCCAGCATTTT.

This clonotype has at least ten counts. The V call is TRBV11-3, the J call TRBJ2-5; TRBD1 matches 10 bases. This CDR3 region has 15 residues. Trimming removed 8 bases from V and 5 bases from J; junction bases left unmatched: 11. Germline CDR1 and CDR2: SGHNT and YENEEA. CDR3 nucleotide sequence: TGTGCCAGCGTCGGGCTAACGGGACAGGGGGAGACCCAGTACTTC. Translated, it gives CASVGLTGQGETQYF.

This clonotype was seen ten or more times. In DNA form, the CDR3 reads TGTGCCAGCAGTTCGACTAGCGGGGGGGTTTACGAGCAGTACTTC. Translated: CASSSTSGGVYEQYF. The rearrangement joins TRBV6-5 to TRBJ2-7, with 14 bases aligning to TRBD2. Unmatched junction bases numbered 3, after V lost 4 bases and J lost 4 bases. Germline lookup yields CDR1 MNHEY and CDR2 SVGAGI. The CDR3 covers 15 residues.

In its sample, this clonotype was seen a few times. This may be a read error: a much more frequent sequence differs by one nucleotide. V and J are TRBV7-8 and TRBJ2-4; 10 positions match TRBD1. From germline, CDR1 is SGHVS and CDR2 FQNEAQ. CDR3 length equals 13 residues. CDR3: CASRGTGENIKYF. Written as DNA, the CDR3 is TGTGCCAGCAGGGGGACAGGGGAAAACATTAAGTACTTC.

This clonotype was recorded at least ten times. The chain combines TRBV24-1 with TRBJ1-5, with TRBD1 matching 10 bases. From germline, CDR1 is KGHDR and CDR2 SFDVKD. Trimming at V came to 4 bases and at J to 5 bases, leaving 7 bases not matched to a gene. The CDR3 length is 16 residues. For the CDR3, the DNA is TGTGCCACCAGTGACTCCGGGACAGGGGTCCATCAGCCCCAGCATTTT. Protein: CATSDSGTGVHQPQHF.

This clonotype was seen a few times. This clone may be a read error of a much larger clone one base away. The chain uses TRBV3-1 and TRBJ2-4, with 7 positions matching TRBD2. Germline CDR1 reads LGHDT; CDR2 reads YNNKEL (reference sequence). The CDR3 is 14 amino acids. In DNA, the CDR3 is TGTGCCAGCAGCCAAGGACTAGCCAAAAACATTAAGTACTTC. It is translated as CASSQGLAKNIKYF. The full variable domain, rest sourced from reference TRBV3-1 and TRBJ2-4, is DTAVSQTPKYLVTQMGNDKSIKCEQNLGHDTMYWYKQDSKKFLKIMFSYNNKELIINETVPNRFSPKSPDKAHLNLHINSLELGDSAVYFCASSQGLAKNIKYFGAGTRLSVL.

This clonotype was observed at least ten times. The germline gene is not matched at one end of the junction; a read error may be the cause. This chain uses TRBV18 with TRBJ1-5, with TRBD1 as a possible D gene (5 bases). CDR1 and CDR2 from the germline V gene are KGHSH and LQKENI. The CDR3 is made up of 14 amino acids. The CDR3 DNA reads TGCGCCAGCAGCCCGGGGGTTAGCAATCAGCCCCAGCATTTT. Encoded protein: CASSPGVSNQPQHF.

At least ten counts were recorded for this clonotype. The chain uses TRBV27 and TRBJ1-5; D remains ambiguous. The CDR3 consists of 14 residues. Germline V CDR1 and CDR2: MNHEY, SMNVEV (reference sequence). V dropped 7 bases and J dropped 2 bases, with 12 bases sitting between them. The CDR3 is CASKAFWGNQPQHF. DNA of the CDR3: TGTGCCAGCAAGGCCTTCTGGGGCAATCAGCCCCAGCATTTT.

This clonotype was seen many times. The CDR3 sequence is CASSYSPGLTYEQYF. The CDR3 coding sequence is TGTGCCAGCAGCTATTCTCCGGGACTGACTTACGAGCAGTACTTC. The chain is built from TRBV6-5 and TRBJ2-7, with D possibly being TRBD2 (6 bases). The V and J ends lost 6 bases and 4 bases respectively, with 19 bases between them. The CDR3 loop spans 15 amino acids. Per germline, CDR1 MNHEY and CDR2 SVGAGI.